Shown below are 3 T cell receptor beta chains from a single sample sequenced in a study of regulatory T cells in long-lasting Graves disease. Time point here: persistent/refractory GD, antithyroid drugs over 5 years with positive TRAb. RNA isolated from PBMCs was used to make the TCR library. Assembly of TCR beta libraries relied on iRepertoire HTBI primers together with Arm-PCR of CDR3 regions. One entry per CDR3 protein results from TCRdb running MiXCR on the multiplex PCR reads. Among over 450,000 distinct CDR3 sequences listed, roughly 21% were seen once. The starting material was peripheral blood mononuclear cells (PBMCs), obtained when the disease was refractory, from a patient treated with antithyroid drugs. The receptors come from a female donor with Graves disease.

This clonotype was detected ten times or more. The CDR3, as DNA: TGTGCCAGCAGTGCCACTCGACAGGTCCGCTGGATGAACACTGAAGCTTTCTTT. Encoded protein: CASSATRQVRWMNTEAFF. J is TRBJ1-1 and V is TRBV2; tentatively, D is TRBD1 (6 bases). Per germline, CDR1 SNHLY and CDR2 FYNNEI. V was cut by 4 bases and J by 0 bases, with 21 bases left in between. CDR3 length equals 18 residues.

The gene calls are TRBV7-3 and TRBJ2-1; 9 bases match TRBD2. This CDR3 has 14 residues. CDR1 and CDR2 from the germline V gene are SGHTA and FQGTGA. Trimming at V came to 5 bases and at J to 6 bases, leaving 5 bases not matched to a gene. In nucleotides, the CDR3 is TGTGCCAGCAGCATAGGACTAGCGAGCAATGAGCAGTTCTTC. Translation gives CASSIGLASNEQFF.

There are many counts of this clonotype. As DNA, the CDR3 is TGTGCCAGCAGTTTATCGGGGCAGGGCCTCTACGAGCAGTACTTC. Encoded protein: CASSLSGQGLYEQYF. The gene calls are TRBV27 and TRBJ2-7; D possibly corresponds to TRBD1 (5 bases). This CDR3 region has 15 residues. Trimming left V 0 bases short and J 3 bases short, with 12 bases between. The germline CDR1 and CDR2 sequences are MNHEY and SMNVEV (reference sequence).